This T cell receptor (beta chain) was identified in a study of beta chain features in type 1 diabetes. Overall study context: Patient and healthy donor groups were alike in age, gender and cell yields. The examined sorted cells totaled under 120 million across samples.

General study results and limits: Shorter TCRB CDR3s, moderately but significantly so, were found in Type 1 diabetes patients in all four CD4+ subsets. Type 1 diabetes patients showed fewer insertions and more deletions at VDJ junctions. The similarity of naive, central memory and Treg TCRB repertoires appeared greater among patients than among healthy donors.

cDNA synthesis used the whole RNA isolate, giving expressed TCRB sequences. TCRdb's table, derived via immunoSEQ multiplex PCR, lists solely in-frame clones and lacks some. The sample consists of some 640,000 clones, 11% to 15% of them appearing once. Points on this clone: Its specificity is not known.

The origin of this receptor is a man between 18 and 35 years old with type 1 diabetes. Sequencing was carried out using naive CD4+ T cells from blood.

CDR3 protein: CAIRRSAPLSTEQFF. Written as DNA, the CDR3 is TGTGCCATACGGCGCAGTGCTCCCCTCTCGACAGAGCAGTTCTTC. The V call is TRBV6-1, the J call TRBJ2-1; D gene unclear. Germline values: CDR1 MNHNS, CDR2 SASEGT. The CDR3 spans 15 residues. V was cut by 10 bases and J by 10 bases, with 26 bases left in between.